The rows below give T cell receptor beta chains drawn from one sample of a study of vaccination effects on CD4 cells after COVID-19. TCRdb's table, derived via immunoSEQ multiplex PCR, lists solely in-frame clones and lacks some. The profile shows around 35,000 clones, roughly two thirds of them singletons. These receptors have no known antigen. The material was CD4+ T cells from PBMCs cultured without peptide, obtained before COVID-19 vaccination. Receptors originate from a human donor who received a COVID-19 vaccine. Each CDR3 is given with its conserved first and last residue. Fields, in order: V gene, D gene, J gene, clone size, CDR3 protein, CDR3 DNA. The D gene is left open where the match is weak. A clone size is listed for some rows: how often the clone was seen (once, few, many), or a class if it is expanded.

V: TRBV6-5; D: .; J: TRBJ2-1; size: .; CDR3: CASSYYLAQNEQFF; DNA: TGTGCCAGCAGTTACTACCTAGCGCAGAATGAGCAGTTCTTC
V: TRBV19; D: TRBD2; J: TRBJ2-5; size: once; CDR3: CASSSGGQETQYF; DNA: TGTGCCAGTAGTTCGGGGGGCCAAGAGACCCAGTACTTC
V: TRBV6-2/TRBV6-3; D: .; J: TRBJ1-2; size: few; CDR3: CASSYLRTRTDYTF; DNA: TGTGCCAGCAGTTACCTTAGGACCCGAACCGACTACACCTTC
V: TRBV3-1/TRBV3-2; D: TRBD1; J: TRBJ1-2; size: .; CDR3: CASSPGTEAISGYTF; DNA: TGTGCCAGCAGCCCGGGGACAGAAGCTATTTCTGGCTACACCTTC
V: TRBV19; D: TRBD2; J: TRBJ2-3; size: .; CDR3: CASSLTSSGGTDTQYF; DNA: TGTGCCAGTAGTCTTACCTCTAGCGGGGGCACAGATACGCAGTATTTT
V: TRBV6-5; D: TRBD1; J: TRBJ2-1; size: .; CDR3: CASSPGTGHYNEQFF; DNA: TGTGCCAGCAGTCCCGGGACAGGGCACTACAATGAGCAGTTCTTC
V: TRBV6-4; D: TRBD2; J: TRBJ2-3; size: .; CDR3: CASSEETSGTDTQYF; DNA: TGTGCCAGCAGTGAAGAGACTAGCGGCACAGATACGCAGTATTTT
V: TRBV3-1/TRBV3-2; D: .; J: TRBJ1-2; size: few; CDR3: CASSHIRGGNYGYTF; DNA: TGTGCCAGCAGCCATATCCGGGGCGGTAACTATGGCTACACCTTC
V: TRBV15; D: .; J: TRBJ2-3; size: .; CDR3: CATSRDRDTQYF; DNA: TGTGCCACCAGCAGAGATCGGGATACGCAGTATTTT
V: TRBV10-3; D: .; J: TRBJ1-2; size: .; CDR3: CAIRTGGYTF; DNA: TGTGCCATCAGAACCGGCGGCTACACCTTC
V: TRBV3-1/TRBV3-2; D: TRBD2; J: TRBJ2-5; size: once; CDR3: CASTSRGGIQETQYF; DNA: TGTGCCAGCACGTCGCGGGGGGGAATACAAGAGACCCAGTACTTC
V: TRBV6-5; D: .; J: TRBJ1-1; size: .; CDR3: CASDSRMNTEAFF; DNA: TGTGCCAGCGACTCCCGCATGAACACTGAAGCTTTCTTT
V: TRBV6-6; D: TRBD1; J: TRBJ1-6; size: few; CDR3: CASSSQGVQSSPLHF; DNA: TGTGCCAGCAGCAGCCAGGGGGTGCAATCTTCACCCCTCCACTTT
V: TRBV12-3/TRBV12-4; D: TRBD1; J: TRBJ1-2; size: .; CDR3: CASSPGGGYTF; DNA: TGTGCCAGCAGCCCAGGGGGGGGCTACACCTTC
V: TRBV18; D: .; J: TRBJ1-2; size: .; CDR3: CASSPPSARANYGYTF; DNA: TGTGCCAGCTCACCACCGTCGGCGAGAGCTAACTATGGCTACACCTTC
V: TRBV6-5; D: .; J: TRBJ2-2; size: .; CDR3: CASHTTGELFF; DNA: TGTGCCAGCCACACGACCGGGGAGCTGTTTTTT
V: TRBV10-3; D: .; J: TRBJ2-5; size: few; CDR3: CAISEVGLETQYF; DNA: TGTGCCATCAGTGAGGTAGGATTGGAGACCCAGTACTTC
V: TRBV6-6; D: TRBD2; J: TRBJ2-6; size: .; CDR3: CASSLYGLAGVSGANVLTF; DNA: TGTGCCAGCAGTCTCTACGGACTAGCGGGAGTCTCTGGGGCCAACGTCCTGACTTTC
V: TRBV7-8; D: .; J: TRBJ1-5; size: .; CDR3: CASSLETGDQPQHF; DNA: TGTGCCAGCAGCTTAGAAACAGGAGATCAGCCCCAGCATTTT
V: TRBV4-1; D: TRBD1; J: TRBJ2-7; size: .; CDR3: CASSRLIRGTYEQYF; DNA: TGCGCCAGCAGCCGCCTAATCAGGGGGACGTACGAGCAGTACTTC
V: TRBV6-5; D: .; J: TRBJ1-2; size: few; CDR3: CASTGTAGGYTF; DNA: TGTGCCAGCACCGGGACGGCGGGGGGCTACACCTTC
V: TRBV9; D: TRBD1; J: TRBJ1-1; size: once; CDR3: CASRGGQENTEAFF; DNA: TGTGCCAGCAGGGGGGGACAGGAGAACACTGAAGCTTTCTTT
V: TRBV19; D: .; J: TRBJ1-6; size: few; CDR3: CASSPSPGTPSSYNSPLHF; DNA: TGTGCCAGTAGTCCCTCCCCGGGTACACCGAGCTCCTATAATTCACCCCTCCACTTT
V: TRBV3-1/TRBV3-2; D: .; J: TRBJ2-2; size: .; CDR3: CASSRTGSNTGELFF; DNA: TGTGCCAGCAGTCGCACAGGGTCGAACACCGGGGAGCTGTTTTTT
V: TRBV5-1; D: .; J: TRBJ1-1; size: .; CDR3: CASKPDRNTEAFF; DNA: TGCGCCAGCAAGCCGGACAGGAACACTGAAGCTTTCTTT
V: TRBV4-1; D: TRBD2; J: TRBJ2-3; size: .; CDR3: CASSQPPLVAGAPSTDTQYF; DNA: TGCGCCAGCAGCCAGCCCCCCTTGGTAGCGGGAGCACCTAGCACAGATACGCAGTATTTT
V: TRBV27; D: .; J: TRBJ1-1; size: few; CDR3: CASSFVGLNTEAFF; DNA: TGTGCCAGCAGTTTTGTGGGATTGAACACTGAAGCTTTCTTT
V: TRBV3-1/TRBV3-2; D: .; J: TRBJ1-1; size: .; CDR3: CASSAQGPSPKAFF; DNA: TGTGCCAGCAGCGCACAAGGGCCCAGCCCGAAAGCTTTCTTT
V: TRBV5-1; D: .; J: TRBJ1-2; size: .; CDR3: CASSLPIAGEYGYTF; DNA: TGCGCCAGCAGCTTGCCCATTGCGGGGGAGTATGGCTACACCTTC
V: TRBV3-1/TRBV3-2; D: .; J: TRBJ1-2; size: few; CDR3: CASSPREGNYGYTF; DNA: TGTGCCAGCAGCCCTCGGGAGGGAAACTATGGCTACACCTTC
V: TRBV5-4; D: TRBD2; J: TRBJ2-1; size: .; CDR3: CASSLAGGNEQFF; DNA: TGTGCCAGCAGCTTGGCGGGGGGCAATGAGCAGTTCTTC
V: TRBV5-1; D: TRBD2; J: TRBJ2-2; size: .; CDR3: CASSIPGGTGELFF; DNA: TGCGCCAGCAGTATCCCGGGAGGTACCGGGGAGCTGTTTTTT
V: TRBV2; D: TRBD1; J: TRBJ2-7; size: once; CDR3: CASRDRGGSYEQYF; DNA: TGTGCCAGCAGAGACAGGGGCGGCTCCTACGAGCAGTACTTC
V: TRBV5-1; D: TRBD2; J: TRBJ2-5; size: .; CDR3: CASSLAQGLAGVETQYF; DNA: TGCGCCAGCAGCTTGGCCCAGGGACTAGCGGGAGTAGAGACCCAGTACTTC
V: TRBV25-1; D: TRBD1; J: TRBJ2-7; size: .; CDR3: CASSVGQGTPYEQYF; DNA: TGTGCCAGCAGTGTCGGACAGGGTACCCCCTACGAGCAGTACTTC
V: TRBV5-4; D: TRBD1; J: TRBJ2-2; size: .; CDR3: CASSPGQGSKTGTGELFF; DNA: TGTGCCAGCAGCCCAGGACAGGGAAGTAAAACGGGCACCGGGGAGCTGTTTTTT
V: TRBV5-4; D: .; J: TRBJ1-2; size: few; CDR3: CASSGGAPGSGDGYTF; DNA: TGTGCCAGCTCCGGGGGAGCCCCGGGATCAGGTGATGGCTACACCTTC
V: TRBV6-5; D: .; J: TRBJ1-5; size: .; CDR3: CASTEAASVLQPQHF; DNA: TGTGCCAGCACGGAGGCCGCGAGTGTATTACAGCCCCAGCATTTT
V: TRBV27; D: .; J: TRBJ2-2; size: .; CDR3: CASSVWSNTGELFF; DNA: TGTGCCAGCAGCGTCTGGTCGAACACCGGGGAGCTGTTTTTT
V: TRBV18; D: .; J: TRBJ1-1; size: .; CDR3: CASRVAMNTEAFF; DNA: TGTGCCAGCAGGGTAGCCATGAACACTGAAGCTTTCTTT
V: TRBV5-4; D: .; J: TRBJ1-2; size: few; CDR3: CASSPRTVGSYGYTF; DNA: TGTGCCAGCAGCCCACGGACAGTAGGATCCTATGGCTACACCTTC
V: TRBV5-1; D: .; J: TRBJ2-2; size: .; CDR3: CASSLLLNTGELFF; DNA: TGCGCCAGCAGCTTACTCCTGAACACCGGGGAGCTGTTTTTT
V: TRBV5-4; D: TRBD2; J: TRBJ2-7; size: .; CDR3: CASSLDPSGRSVSYEQYF; DNA: TGTGCCAGCAGCTTGGATCCTAGCGGGAGATCGGTATCCTACGAGCAGTACTTC
V: TRBV9; D: .; J: TRBJ2-6; size: .; CDR3: CASSVEEWLMLTF; DNA: TGTGCCAGCAGCGTAGAGGAGTGGTTGATGCTGACTTTC
V: TRBV3-1/TRBV3-2; D: .; J: TRBJ2-1; size: .; CDR3: CASRVGGGSNEQFF; DNA: TGTGCCAGCAGGGTCGGAGGGGGTTCTAATGAGCAGTTCTTC
V: TRBV29-1; D: TRBD2; J: TRBJ2-2; size: .; CDR3: CSVVIAGKTRGTGELFF; DNA: TGCAGCGTTGTTATAGCGGGGAAGACACGTGGCACCGGGGAGCTGTTTTTT
V: TRBV3-1/TRBV3-2; D: TRBD2; J: TRBJ2-2; size: .; CDR3: CASRRTTSANTGELFF; DNA: TGTGCCAGCAGACGAACGACTAGCGCGAACACCGGGGAGCTGTTTTTT
V: TRBV7-8; D: .; J: TRBJ1-5; size: few; CDR3: CASSLGHSSNQPQHF; DNA: TGTGCCAGCAGCTTGGGACACTCTAGCAATCAGCCCCAGCATTTT
V: TRBV19; D: .; J: TRBJ1-6; size: few; CDR3: CASSIDGSSYNSPLHF; DNA: TGTGCCAGTAGTATCGACGGCAGCTCCTATAATTCACCCCTCCACTTT
V: TRBV7-9; D: .; J: TRBJ2-5; size: few; CDR3: CASSPRGGMETQYF; DNA: TGTGCCAGCAGCCCCAGGGGGGGGATGGAGACCCAGTACTTC
V: TRBV10-3; D: TRBD1; J: TRBJ2-7; size: .; CDR3: CAIRDTGEQYF; DNA: TGTGCCATCAGAGATACAGGGGAACAGTACTTC
V: TRBV2; D: .; J: TRBJ1-5; size: .; CDR3: CASSEQGRGQPQHF; DNA: TGTGCCAGCAGTGAACAGGGACGAGGGCAGCCCCAGCATTTT
V: TRBV7-8; D: .; J: TRBJ1-2; size: .; CDR3: CASSLVHTYNYGYTF; DNA: TGTGCCAGCAGCTTGGTTCACACCTATAACTATGGCTACACCTTC
V: TRBV3-1/TRBV3-2; D: .; J: TRBJ1-3; size: few; CDR3: CASSPGGFYSGNTIYF; DNA: TGTGCCAGCAGCCCTGGTGGTTTTTACTCTGGAAACACCATATATTTT
V: TRBV5-6; D: TRBD1; J: TRBJ1-1; size: few; CDR3: CASTLGWQGGTEAFF; DNA: TGTGCCAGCACCCTTGGGTGGCAGGGGGGCACTGAAGCTTTCTTT
V: TRBV11-2; D: .; J: TRBJ2-7; size: .; CDR3: CASGSQSSYEQYF; DNA: TGTGCCAGCGGGAGCCAGAGCTCCTACGAGCAGTACTTC
V: TRBV7-8; D: .; J: TRBJ1-1; size: .; CDR3: CASSFTTNTEAFF; DNA: TGTGCCAGCAGCTTTACGACGAACACTGAAGCTTTCTTT
V: TRBV19; D: TRBD1; J: TRBJ1-1; size: .; CDR3: CASSIRTGNTEAFF; DNA: TGTGCCAGTAGTATCCGGACAGGGAACACTGAAGCTTTCTTT
V: TRBV27; D: TRBD2; J: TRBJ2-1; size: .; CDR3: CASRGTSLGYEQFF; DNA: TGTGCCAGCAGGGGGACTAGTTTAGGGTATGAGCAGTTCTTC